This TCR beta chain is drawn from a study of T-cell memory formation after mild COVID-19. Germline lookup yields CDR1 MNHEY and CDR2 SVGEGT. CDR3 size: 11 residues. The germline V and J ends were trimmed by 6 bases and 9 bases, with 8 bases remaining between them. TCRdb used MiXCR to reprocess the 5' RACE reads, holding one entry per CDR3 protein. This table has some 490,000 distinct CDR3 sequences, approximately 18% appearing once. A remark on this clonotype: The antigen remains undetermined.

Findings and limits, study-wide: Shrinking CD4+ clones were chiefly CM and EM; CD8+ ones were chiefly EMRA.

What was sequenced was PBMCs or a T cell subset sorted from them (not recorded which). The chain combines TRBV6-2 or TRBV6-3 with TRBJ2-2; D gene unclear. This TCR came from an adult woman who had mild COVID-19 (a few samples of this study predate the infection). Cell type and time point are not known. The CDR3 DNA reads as TGTGCCAGCAGAGGCCTGCGGGAGCTGTTTTTT. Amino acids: CASRGLRELFF.